Listed below are T cell receptor beta chains from one sample, sequenced in a study of blood T cell repertoires in COVID-19. Using immunoSEQ multiplex PCR, the repertoire was profiled, and TCRdb retains in-frame clones only, with some absent. The table records 150,000 or so clones, more than 75% of them present only once. Sequenced input: peripheral blood. The source is a woman in her seventies with COVID-19, enrolled during active disease. Both conserved end residues are part of each CDR3. Each record gives: J gene, V gene, D gene, clone size, CDR3 DNA, CDR3 protein. D genes are given only for firm matches. Size is stated for part of the rows, as once, few or many counts, or as a class when the clone is expanded.

TRBJ1-2 TRBV3-1/TRBV3-2 - - TGTGCCAGCAGCCAAAGGGAGGGTGGCTACACCTTC CASSQREGGYTF
TRBJ1-2 TRBV28 - - TGTGCCAGCAGCCTAGGGGCGGAATCGCGTAGCTATGGCTACACCTTC CASSLGAESRSYGYTF
TRBJ1-1 TRBV27 - - TGTGCCAGCAGTTTAAGGGGGGGGCCCCGAGCTTTCTTT CASSLRGGPRAFF
TRBJ1-2 TRBV11-2 TRBD1 - TGTGCCAGCAGCGATGGACAGGGGCCCTATGGCTACACCTTC CASSDGQGPYGYTF
TRBJ1-2 TRBV7-2 TRBD1 - TGTGCCAGCAGCTTAGGGTGGACAGGGGGCGGTGGCTACACCTTC CASSLGWTGGGGYTF
TRBJ2-3 TRBV29-1 - - TGCAGCTCCGGAGGGGGCAGGCTAGGGATTGATACGCAGTATTTT CSSGGGRLGIDTQYF
TRBJ2-1 TRBV7-3 TRBD1 - TGTGCCAGCAGCTTAACGCTTATGAGACAGGGGGTTGACGAGCAGTTCTTC CASSLTLMRQGVDEQFF
TRBJ1-1 TRBV5-4 - once TGTGCCAGCAGCAATGACAGTCCTGAAGCTTTCTTT CASSNDSPEAFF
TRBJ1-5 TRBV27 - few TGTGCCAGCAGTCCCCGGAGGGGTCAGCCCCAGCATTTT CASSPRRGQPQHF
TRBJ2-5 TRBV18 - once TGTGCCAGCTCACCCCGGTTGACAAGGTCAGAGACCCAGTACTTC CASSPRLTRSETQYF
TRBJ1-6 TRBV28 - - TGTGCCAGCATTTTGCAGGGTCTGGTTTCACCCCTCCACTTT CASILQGLVSPLHF
TRBJ1-6 TRBV4-1 TRBD1 - TGCGCCAGCAGCCAAGAACAGGGGCGGAATAATTCACCCCTCCACTTT CASSQEQGRNNSPLHF
TRBJ1-1 TRBV6-4 - - TGTGCCAGCAGTGATCAGGGGAGCACTGAAGCTTTCTTT CASSDQGSTEAFF
TRBJ2-7 TRBV7-2 - - TGTGCCAGCAGTCAAACAGGGTACGAGCAGTACTTC CASSQTGYEQYF
TRBJ1-5 TRBV7-9 TRBD1 - TGTGCCAGCAGCCGCGCGACAGGGGATAATCAGCCCCAGCATTTT CASSRATGDNQPQHF
TRBJ1-4 TRBV3-1/TRBV3-2 TRBD1 few TGTGCCAGCAGCCAACGAAGCCAGGGGGGCGCCAATGAAAAACTGTTTTTT CASSQRSQGGANEKLFF
TRBJ2-5 TRBV2 TRBD1 once TGTGCCAGCACCCGACAGGGCTCAGGGGAGACCCAGTACTTC CASTRQGSGETQYF
TRBJ1-2 TRBV12-3/TRBV12-4 TRBD1 - TGTGCCAGCAGGGGGACTACAGGGGGTGGCTACACCTTC CASRGTTGGGYTF
TRBJ1-2 TRBV7-9 - - TGTGCCAGCAGCTTAGATCTAGCGGGTTATAACTATGGCTACACCTTC CASSLDLAGYNYGYTF
TRBJ2-5 TRBV10-2 - - TGCGCCGCAGGGGCAGGGAGAGAGACCCAGTACTTC CAAGAGRETQYF
TRBJ2-1 TRBV6-6 TRBD1 - TGTGCCAGCAGGATACCGGGACAGAACTACAATGAGCAGTTCTTC CASRIPGQNYNEQFF
TRBJ2-3 TRBV5-1 - - TGCGCCAGCAGCTTTAGACTTGGCACAGATACGCAGTATTTT CASSFRLGTDTQYF
TRBJ2-5 TRBV11-2 TRBD2 once TGTGCCAGCAGCCCCGGACTAGCGGGGAGGTCAGAAGAGACCCAGTACTTC CASSPGLAGRSEETQYF
TRBJ2-1 TRBV5-1 TRBD1 once TGCGCCAGCAGGGCTCAGGGGGTAGCCCCAGGAGAGCAGTTCTTC CASRAQGVAPGEQFF
TRBJ2-1 TRBV15 TRBD2 - TGTGCCACCAGGCTAGCGGGGGGGACTGAGCAGTTCTTC CATRLAGGTEQFF
TRBJ1-2 TRBV6-5 TRBD1 - TGTGCCAGCAGTAACACTCAGGGGGTTCCCTATGGCTACACCTTC CASSNTQGVPYGYTF
TRBJ1-2 TRBV29-1 TRBD1 few TGCAGCGTCCAACTGGGACAGGGGAACTATGGCTACACCTTC CSVQLGQGNYGYTF
TRBJ2-5 TRBV6-6 TRBD1 - TGTGCCACCCCCAGGGGGCTAGAAGAGACCCAGTACTTC CATPRGLEETQYF
TRBJ1-5 TRBV3-1/TRBV3-2 - - TGTGCCAGCAGCCATTCCAGAAGCGGTCAGCCCCAGCATTTT CASSHSRSGQPQHF
TRBJ2-5 TRBV11-2 TRBD2 once TGTGCCAGCAGCCCGGGACTAGCGGTAAAAGAGACCCAGTACTTC CASSPGLAVKETQYF
TRBJ2-2 TRBV6-2/TRBV6-3 - - TGTGCCAGCAGTTATAGGCCCGTGGAGGGGGCCTTCACCGGGGAGCTGTTTTTT CASSYRPVEGAFTGELFF
TRBJ1-4 TRBV28 TRBD1 - TGTGCCAGCAGACTCGGGACAGCGAATGAAAAACTGTTTTTT CASRLGTANEKLFF